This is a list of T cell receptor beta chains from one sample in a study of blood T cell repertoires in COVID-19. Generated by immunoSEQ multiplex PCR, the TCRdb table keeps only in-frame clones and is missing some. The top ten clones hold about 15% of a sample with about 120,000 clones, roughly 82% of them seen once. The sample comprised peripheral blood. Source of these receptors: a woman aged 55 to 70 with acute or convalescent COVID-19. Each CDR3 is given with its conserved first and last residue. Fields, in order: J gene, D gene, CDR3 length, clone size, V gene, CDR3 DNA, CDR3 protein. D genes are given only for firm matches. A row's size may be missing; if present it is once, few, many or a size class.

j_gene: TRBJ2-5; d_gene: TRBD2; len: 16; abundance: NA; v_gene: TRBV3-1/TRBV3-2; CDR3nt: TGTGCCAGCAGCCAAGAAGGTCTAGCGGGGCAAGAGACCCAGTACTTC; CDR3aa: CASSQEGLAGQETQYF
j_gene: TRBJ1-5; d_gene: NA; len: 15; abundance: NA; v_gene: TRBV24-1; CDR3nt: TGTGCCACCAGTGACCCCACAGTTTCAGGTCAGCCCCAGCATTTT; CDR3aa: CATSDPTVSGQPQHF
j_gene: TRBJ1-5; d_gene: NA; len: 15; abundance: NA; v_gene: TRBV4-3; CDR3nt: TGCGCCAGCAGCCAAGATGGGACAAGCAATCAGCCCCAGCATTTT; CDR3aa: CASSQDGTSNQPQHF
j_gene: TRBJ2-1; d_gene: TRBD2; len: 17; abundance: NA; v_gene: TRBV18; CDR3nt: TGTGCCAGCTCACCTTCGGGGGGGGCGAGGATTTACAATGAGCAGTTCTTC; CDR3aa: CASSPSGGARIYNEQFF
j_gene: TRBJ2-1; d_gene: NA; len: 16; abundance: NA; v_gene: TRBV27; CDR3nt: TGTGCCAGCAGTTTATACTCGGTGTCATCCAACAATGAGCAGTTCTTC; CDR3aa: CASSLYSVSSNNEQFF
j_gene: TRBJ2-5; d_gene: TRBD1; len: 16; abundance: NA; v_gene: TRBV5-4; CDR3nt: TGTGCCAGCAGCACCAAAACAGGGGTGCGTGGGGAGACCCAGTACTTC; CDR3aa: CASSTKTGVRGETQYF
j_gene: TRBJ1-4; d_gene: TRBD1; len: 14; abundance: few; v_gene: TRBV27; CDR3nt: TGTGCCAGCAGGAGACAGGGGGCGCTTGAAAAACTGTTTTTT; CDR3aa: CASRRQGALEKLFF
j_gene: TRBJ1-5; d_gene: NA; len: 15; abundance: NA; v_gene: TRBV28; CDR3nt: TGTGCCAGCAGCACCGGCGGACAGTTAGGCCAGCCCCAGCATTTT; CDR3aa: CASSTGGQLGQPQHF
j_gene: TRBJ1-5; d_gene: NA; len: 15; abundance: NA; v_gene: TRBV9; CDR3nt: TGTGCCAGCAGCGTAACGGGGGGAAGCAATCAGCCCCAGCATTTT; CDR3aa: CASSVTGGSNQPQHF
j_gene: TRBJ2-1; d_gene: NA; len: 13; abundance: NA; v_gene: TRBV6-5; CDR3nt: TGTGCCAGCAGCAGCGGGCCGTACAATGAGCAGTTCTTC; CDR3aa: CASSSGPYNEQFF
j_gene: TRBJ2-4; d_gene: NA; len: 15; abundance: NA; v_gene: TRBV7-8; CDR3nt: TGTGCCAGCAGCTTAGACAGGAGAGCCAAAAACATTCAGTACTTC; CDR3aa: CASSLDRRAKNIQYF
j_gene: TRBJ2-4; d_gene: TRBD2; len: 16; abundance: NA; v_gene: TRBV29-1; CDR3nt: TGCAGCGTCGGGACTAGCGGGGCGCTAGCCAAAAACATTCAGTACTTC; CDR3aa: CSVGTSGALAKNIQYF
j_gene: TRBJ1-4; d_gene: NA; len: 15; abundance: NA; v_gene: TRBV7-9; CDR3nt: TGTGCCAGCAGCCCAAACGGGGCAACTAATGAAAAACTGTTTTTT; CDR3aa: CASSPNGATNEKLFF
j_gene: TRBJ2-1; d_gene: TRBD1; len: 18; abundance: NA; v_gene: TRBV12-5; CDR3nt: TGTGCTAGTGGTTTGCCCCCGGGACAGGGGGCGAGGTGGCTTGAGCAGTTCTTC; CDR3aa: CASGLPPGQGARWLEQFF
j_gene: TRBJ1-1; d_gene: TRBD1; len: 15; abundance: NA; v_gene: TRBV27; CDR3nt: TGTGCCAGCAGTTCCTGGACAGGGGCGAACACTGAAGCTTTCTTT; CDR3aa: CASSSWTGANTEAFF
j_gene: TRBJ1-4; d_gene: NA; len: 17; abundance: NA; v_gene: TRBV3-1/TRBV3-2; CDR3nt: TGTGCCAGCAGCCAAGTTCCCCCTATAGAGGCGGAAGAAAAACTGTTTTTT; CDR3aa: CASSQVPPIEAEEKLFF
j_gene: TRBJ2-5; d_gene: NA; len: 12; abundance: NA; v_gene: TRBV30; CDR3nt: TGTGCCTGGAGTCCCTTTGTCGAGACCCAGTACTTC; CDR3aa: CAWSPFVETQYF
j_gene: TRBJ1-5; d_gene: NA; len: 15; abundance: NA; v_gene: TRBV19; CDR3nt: TGTGCCAGTAGTGGAGGGAGGGGTTTTAATCAGCCCCAGCATTTT; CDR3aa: CASSGGRGFNQPQHF
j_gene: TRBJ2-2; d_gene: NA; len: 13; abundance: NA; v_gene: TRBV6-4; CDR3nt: TGTGCCAGCAGTGAAGAGGGTGCCGGGGAGCTGTTTTTT; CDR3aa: CASSEEGAGELFF
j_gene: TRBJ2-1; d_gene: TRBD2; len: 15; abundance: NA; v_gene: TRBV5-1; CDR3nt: TGCGCCAGCAGCATTGGGACTAGCGGGGCCAATGAGCAGTTCTTC; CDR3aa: CASSIGTSGANEQFF
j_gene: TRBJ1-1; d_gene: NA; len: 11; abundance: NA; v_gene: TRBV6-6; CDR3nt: TGTGCCAGCAGTTACGAGGTTAGGGCTTTCTTT; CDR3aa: CASSYEVRAFF
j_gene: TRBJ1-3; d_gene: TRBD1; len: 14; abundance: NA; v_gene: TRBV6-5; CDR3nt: TGTGCCAGCAGCTTTACAGGGGCTGGAAACACCATATATTTT; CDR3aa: CASSFTGAGNTIYF
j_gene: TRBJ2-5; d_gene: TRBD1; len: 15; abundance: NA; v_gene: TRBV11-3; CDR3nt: TGTGCCAGCAGCTTTAGAAGGGGGCTCCAAGAGACCCAGTACTTC; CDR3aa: CASSFRRGLQETQYF
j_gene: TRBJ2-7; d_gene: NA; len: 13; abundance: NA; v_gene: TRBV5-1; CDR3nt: TGCGCCAGCAGCTTGGCCTCTCCCTACGAGCAGTACTTC; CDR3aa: CASSLASPYEQYF
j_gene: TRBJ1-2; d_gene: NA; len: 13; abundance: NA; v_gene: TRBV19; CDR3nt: TGTGCCAGTAGCCCCTCGGGGTTCTATGGCTACACCTTC; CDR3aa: CASSPSGFYGYTF
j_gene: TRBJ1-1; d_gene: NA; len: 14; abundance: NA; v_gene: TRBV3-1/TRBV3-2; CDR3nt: TGTGCCAGCAGCTTACAACAGGGGAACACTGAAGCTTTCTTT; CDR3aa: CASSLQQGNTEAFF
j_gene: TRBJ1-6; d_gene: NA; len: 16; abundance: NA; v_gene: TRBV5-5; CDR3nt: TGTGCCAGCAGCTCGATTCCGGGACGGGAGAATTCACCCCTCCACTTT; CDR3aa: CASSSIPGRENSPLHF
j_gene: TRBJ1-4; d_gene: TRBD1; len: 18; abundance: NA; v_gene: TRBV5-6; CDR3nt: TGTGCCAGCAGCTTAAGACAGGGAATCAGAGCAACTAATGAAAAACTGTTTTTT; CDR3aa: CASSLRQGIRATNEKLFF
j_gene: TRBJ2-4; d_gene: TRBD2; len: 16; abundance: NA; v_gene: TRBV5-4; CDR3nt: TGTGCCAGCAGCCCCCGGGGGGAATGGGCCAAAAACATTCAGTACTTC; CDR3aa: CASSPRGEWAKNIQYF
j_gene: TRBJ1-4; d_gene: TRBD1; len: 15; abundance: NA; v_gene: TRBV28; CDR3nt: TGTGCCAGCAGTCCAGTAGCAGGGGGCTATGAAAAACTGTTTTTT; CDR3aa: CASSPVAGGYEKLFF
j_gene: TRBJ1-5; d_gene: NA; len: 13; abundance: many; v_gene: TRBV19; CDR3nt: TGTGCCAGTAATTCGGGGAACAATCAGCCCCAGCATTTT; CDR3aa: CASNSGNNQPQHF
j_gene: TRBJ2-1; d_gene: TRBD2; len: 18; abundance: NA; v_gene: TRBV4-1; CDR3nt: TGCGCCAGCAGCCAGGGACTAGCGGGAGACTTCTCTAGGATTGAGCAGTTCTTC; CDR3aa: CASSQGLAGDFSRIEQFF